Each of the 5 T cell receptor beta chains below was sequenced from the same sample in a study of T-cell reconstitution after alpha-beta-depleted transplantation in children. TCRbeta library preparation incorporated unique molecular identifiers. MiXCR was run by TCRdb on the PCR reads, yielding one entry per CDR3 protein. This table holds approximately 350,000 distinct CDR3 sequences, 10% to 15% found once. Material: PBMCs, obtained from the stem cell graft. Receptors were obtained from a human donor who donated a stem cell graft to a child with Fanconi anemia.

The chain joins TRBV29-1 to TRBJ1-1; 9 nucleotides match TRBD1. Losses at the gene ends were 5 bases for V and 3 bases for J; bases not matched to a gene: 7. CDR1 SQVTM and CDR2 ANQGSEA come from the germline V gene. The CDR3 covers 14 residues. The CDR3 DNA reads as TGCAGCGTTCGCGGACAGGGGAGGGACACTGAAGCTTTCTTT. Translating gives CSVRGQGRDTEAFF.

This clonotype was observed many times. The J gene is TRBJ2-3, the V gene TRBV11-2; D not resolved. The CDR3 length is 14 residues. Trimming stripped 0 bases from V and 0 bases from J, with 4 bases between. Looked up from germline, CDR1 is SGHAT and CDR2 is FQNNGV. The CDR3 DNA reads TGTGCCAGCAGCTTAGACCATAGCACAGATACGCAGTATTTT. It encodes CASSLDHSTDTQYF.

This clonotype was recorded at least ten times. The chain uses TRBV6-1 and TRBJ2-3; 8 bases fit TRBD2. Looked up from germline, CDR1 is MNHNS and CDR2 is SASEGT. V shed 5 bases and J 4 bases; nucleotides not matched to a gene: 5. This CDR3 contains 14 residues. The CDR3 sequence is CASSPGLASDTQYF. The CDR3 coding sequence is TGTGCCAGCAGTCCTGGACTAGCATCAGATACGCAGTATTTT.

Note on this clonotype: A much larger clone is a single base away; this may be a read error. CDR3 residues: CSASPLQGALGYTF. The CDR3 nucleotides read TGCAGTGCTTCTCCCTTACAGGGGGCGCTTGGCTACACCTTC. The V gene is TRBV20-1, the J gene TRBJ1-2; the match to TRBD1 covers 9 bases. Trimming cost V 5 bases and J 7 bases; bases outside gene matches: 11. CDR3 length: 14 residues. CDR1 is DFQATT and CDR2 is SNEGSKA in the germline V gene (reference sequence).

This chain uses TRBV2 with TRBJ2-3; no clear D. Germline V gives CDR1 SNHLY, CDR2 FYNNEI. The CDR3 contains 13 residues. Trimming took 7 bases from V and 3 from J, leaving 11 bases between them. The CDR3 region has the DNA TGTGCCAGCAACCGGAAACAGACAGATACGCAGTATTTT. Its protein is CASNRKQTDTQYF.